Below are 27 T cell receptor beta chains sequenced from a single sample in a study of STAT3 mutations in large granular lymphocyte leukemia. The study's findings and limits: Every T-cell large granular lymphocyte leukemia patient had at least one immunodominant TCR beta clonotype.

These receptors' targets are unknown. Profiled with immunoSEQ multiplex PCR; TCRdb holds only in-frame clones, not every one. Counted here are more than 25,000 clones, 60% to 85% occurring once; the ten biggest clones make up 30%. Sequences were obtained from peripheral blood mononuclear cells. These receptors originate from a woman in her forties or fifties with T-cell large granular lymphocyte leukemia. Some clones in this sample may be carry-over from other donors' samples.

The chain joins TRBV29-1 to TRBJ1-1; D perhaps matches TRBD1 (5 bases). V shed 6 bases and J shed 0 bases, with 14 bases lying between them. Looked up from germline, CDR1 is SQVTM and CDR2 is ANQGSEA. The CDR3 extends over 14 amino acids. DNA of the CDR3: TGCAGCGTCCGAAAGGGGCAGATGAACACTGAAGCTTTCTTT. Translated: CSVRKGQMNTEAFF.

The sample holds a few counts of this clone. The rearrangement joins TRBV28 to TRBJ1-5; D gene ambiguous. The V end was cut by 2 bases, the J end by 7 bases, with 12 bases between. The germline CDR1 and CDR2 sequences are MDHEN and SYDVKM. The CDR3 loop spans 14 amino acids. The CDR3 bases are TGTGCCAGCAGTTTAGGTCTGGGGTTCCAGCCCCAGCATTTT. Encoded protein: CASSLGLGFQPQHF.

This chain links TRBV5-6 with TRBJ2-3; TRBD2 agrees at 10 bases. The ends lost 4 bases at V and 7 bases at J; junction bases unmatched: 3. Germline CDR1 SGHDT, CDR2 YYEEEE. This CDR3 is built from 13 residues. The DNA for the CDR3 is TGTGCCAGCAGCAGCGGGAGGGTGTATACGCAGTATTTT. Translating gives CASSSGRVYTQYF.

Here the CDR3 reads CASSFYRGSYEQYF. In DNA form, the CDR3 reads TGTGCCAGCAGTTTCTACAGGGGTAGCTACGAGCAGTACTTC. This sequence joins TRBV27 and TRBJ2-7; 7 nucleotides agree with TRBD1. V shed 3 bases, J shed 3 bases, and the junction held 5 bases outside the gene matches. Per the germline V gene, CDR1 is MNHEY and CDR2 is SMNVEV (reference sequence). There are 14 residues in the CDR3.

The chain combines TRBV30 with TRBJ2-7; D is unclear. This CDR3 has 13 amino acids. Trimming shortened V by 4 bases and J by 3 bases, and 13 bases separated the two germline ends. Germline V CDR1 and CDR2: GTSNPN, SVGIG (reference sequence). CDR3 region: CAWNRNKIYEQYF. As DNA, the CDR3 is TGTGCCTGGAATCGCAATAAGATCTACGAGCAGTACTTC.

The count of this clone is one. The J gene is TRBJ2-2, the V gene TRBV18; tentatively, D is TRBD1 (6 bases). Germline V lookup: CDR1 KGHSH, CDR2 LQKENI. V was shortened by 4 bases and J by 4 bases, with 13 bases between the two germline ends. The length of the CDR3 is 15 residues. The DNA of the CDR3 is TGTGCCAGCTCACATCAGGGGTTCGGCACCGGGGAGCTGTTTTTT. Amino acid sequence: CASSHQGFGTGELFF.

The chain has TRBV7-2 and TRBJ1-2, with 7 bases lining up with TRBD1. J was trimmed by 8 bases and V by 5 bases; bases with no gene match: 5. The CDR3 has 12 amino acids. CDR1 is SGHTA, CDR2 FQGNSA, per germline. The chain's CDR3 is CASSLTGMGYTF. Here the CDR3 DNA reads TGTGCCAGCAGCCTGACAGGGATGGGCTACACCTTC.

The chain is built from TRBV7-2 and TRBJ1-2, with a possible D match to TRBD1 (5 bases). Per the germline V gene, CDR1 is SGHTA and CDR2 is FQGNSA. V was cut by 1 base and J by 7 bases, with 10 bases left in between. CDR3 size: 13 residues. The CDR3 sequence is CASSLDRQRGYTF. Here the CDR3 DNA reads TGTGCCAGCAGCTTAGATCGACAGCGTGGCTACACCTTC.

The chain uses TRBV5-1 and TRBJ2-1; the match to TRBD2 covers 13 bases. Germline V gene lookup returns CDR1 SGHRS and CDR2 YFSETQ. Trimming at V came to 7 bases and at J to 10 bases, leaving 8 bases not matched to a gene. The CDR3 sequence is 14 residues long. The CDR3 protein is CASQGLAGVSEQFF. The CDR3 DNA reads TGCGCCAGCCAAGGACTAGCGGGAGTTAGCGAGCAGTTCTTC.

The chain employs TRBV4-1 and TRBJ2-1; 9 bases agree with TRBD1. CDR3 length: 15 amino acids. J was trimmed by 9 bases and V by 1 base; bases with no gene match: 7. Germline CDR1 reads MGHRA; CDR2 reads YSYEKL. The CDR3 loop is CASSQGGTGRAEQFF. The CDR3 DNA sequence: TGCGCCAGCAGCCAAGGCGGGACAGGGAGGGCTGAGCAGTTCTTC.

The chain is built from TRBV6-5 and TRBJ1-2; 7 nucleotides line up with TRBD1. Germline-derived CDR1 and CDR2 are MNHEY and SVGAGI. V shed 6 bases, J shed 3 bases, and the junction held 4 bases outside the gene matches. CDR3 length: 13 residues. CDR3 bases: TGTGCCAGCAGCCGAGACAGGGACTATGGCTACACCTTC. Translated, it gives CASSRDRDYGYTF.

The chain combines TRBV30 with TRBJ2-2; no definite D call. V lost 2 bases and J 7 bases, leaving 11 bases between the germline ends. CDR1 GTSNPN and CDR2 SVGIG come from the germline V gene (reference sequence). The CDR3 loop spans 13 amino acids. This CDR3 is CAWSFPSGGELFF. The CDR3 DNA reads TGTGCCTGGAGTTTCCCGAGTGGCGGGGAGCTGTTTTTT.

V is TRBV18 and J is TRBJ1-4; TRBD1 aligns across 9 bases. The germline V gene has CDR1 KGHSH and CDR2 LQKENI. Trimming removed 4 bases from V and 7 bases from J; junction bases left unmatched: 7. This CDR3 has 15 amino acids. The CDR3 DNA sequence: TGTGCCAGCTCACGAACCGGGACAGGGAGTGAAAAACTGTTTTTT. Its translation: CASSRTGTGSEKLFF.

Here the CDR3 reads CASSLEYGRPEKLFF. The DNA for the CDR3 is TGTGCCAGCAGCTTAGAATACGGACGTCCGGAAAAACTGTTTTTT. The rearrangement links TRBV7-2 to TRBJ1-4; no reliable D call. The V end was cut by 1 base, the J end by 8 bases, with 14 bases between. Germline V CDR1 and CDR2: SGHTA, FQGNSA. The CDR3 contains 15 residues.

The genes are TRBV11-2 and TRBJ2-5; D gene uncertain. The CDR3 consists of 13 residues. V lost 3 bases, J lost 4 bases, and 9 bases lay in between. Germline assignment: CDR1 SGHAT and CDR2 FQNNGV. In nucleotides, the CDR3 is TGTGCCAGCAGCTTCGTTTCTGGAGAGACCCAGTACTTC. Translation gives CASSFVSGETQYF. Full variable domain (outside the CDR3, taken from reference TRBV11-2 and TRBJ2-5): EAGVAQSPRYKIIEKRQSVAFWCNPISGHATLYWYQQILGQGPKLLIQFQNNGVVDDSQLPKDRFSAERLKGVDSTLKIQPAKLEDSAVYLCASSFVSGETQYFGPGTRLLVL.

This clone occurred a few times. The chain joins TRBV2 to TRBJ2-7; the match to TRBD1 covers 8 bases. The V and J ends lost 5 bases and 4 bases, in that order; junction bases with no gene match: 4. Germline V lookup: CDR1 SNHLY, CDR2 FYNNEI. CDR3 length: 13 residues. CDR3 amino acids: CASSRQGKYEQYF. Written as DNA, the CDR3 is TGTGCCAGCAGTCGACAGGGGAAGTACGAGCAGTACTTC. Drawing the rest from reference TRBV2 and TRBJ2-7, the complete variable domain is EPEVTQTPSHQVTQMGQEVILRCVPISNHLYFYWYRQILGQKVEFLVSFYNNEISEKSEIFDDQFSVERPDGSNFTLKIRSTKLEDSAMYFCASSRQGKYEQYFGPGTRLTVT.

The rearrangement joins TRBV18 to TRBJ1-2; weak D call: TRBD1 (6 bases). V shed 2 bases and J shed 7 bases, with 20 bases lying between them. Per the germline V gene, CDR1 is KGHSH and CDR2 is LQKENI. The CDR3 is 16 residues long. This CDR3 reads CASSPGMAGDMGGYTF. The CDR3 DNA sequence: TGTGCCAGCTCACCAGGAATGGCAGGGGATATGGGTGGCTACACCTTC.

The V call is TRBV9, the J call TRBJ1-2, with D perhaps TRBD1 (5 bases). The germline CDR1 and CDR2 sequences are SGDLS and YYNGEE. Deletions cut 0 bases from V and 6 bases from J, with 12 bases between. The CDR3 consists of 14 residues. The CDR3 sequence: CASSVGDEMDGYTF. CDR3 bases: TGTGCCAGCAGCGTAGGGGACGAGATGGATGGCTACACCTTC.

The V call is TRBV5-4, the J call TRBJ2-7; D possibly uses TRBD1 or TRBD2 (5 bases each). V shed 4 bases and J shed 5 bases, with 16 bases lying between them. This CDR3 region has 14 residues. Germline CDR1 SGHNT, CDR2 YYREEE (reference sequence). The CDR3 here is CASSRDRTSHEQYF. For the CDR3, the DNA is TGTGCCAGCAGCCGGGACCGAACCTCGCACGAGCAGTACTTC.

Details on this clone: A clone one base away is much larger, so this may be a read error. The V call is TRBV4-1, the J call TRBJ2-7; D gene ambiguous. The CDR3 runs to 12 residues. Trimming shortened V by 0 bases and J by 1 base, and 1 base separated the two germline ends. Germline V gene lookup returns CDR1 MGHRA and CDR2 YSYEKL. The CDR3 DNA reads TGCGCCAGCAGCCAAGATTCCTACGAGCAGTACTTC. Protein sequence: CASSQDSYEQYF.

This clone has only a few counts. The chain carries TRBV25-1 and TRBJ1-2; possibly TRBD1 for D (5 bases). The CDR3 contains 11 residues. Between the trimmed V and J ends, which lost 4 bases and 7 bases, there was a span of 7 bases. Germline V gene data show CDR1 as MGHDK and CDR2 as SYGVNS. In nucleotides, the CDR3 is TGTGCCAGCAGTGGAGGGGCTGGCTACACCTTC. This codes for CASSGGAGYTF.

This chain joins TRBV10-3 and TRBJ2-7; no clear D. The V gene's germline CDR1 is ENHRY and CDR2 SYGVKD. Trimming pared 4 bases from V and 2 bases from J, leaving 9 bases between. The length of the CDR3 is 13 residues. For the CDR3, the DNA is TGTGCCATCAGTGCCGGCTTGACCTACGAGCAGTACTTC. Its protein product is CAISAGLTYEQYF.

This clone appeared a single time. The junction and the germline gene differ at one end; a read error may be behind it. This chain joins TRBV7-2 and TRBJ2-3; maybe TRBD2 (6 bases). Looked up from germline, CDR1 is SGHTA and CDR2 is FQGNSA. This CDR3 spans 14 amino acids. In DNA, the CDR3 is TGTGCCAGCAGCCTAGCGAGTAATGCAGATACGCAGTATTTT. It codes for CASSLASNADTQYF.

A few counts support this clone. V usage is TRBV20-1 and J usage is TRBJ2-7; D may be TRBD1 (6 bases). CDR1 is DFQATT, CDR2 SNEGSKA, per germline (reference sequence). Trimming took 5 bases from V and 10 from J, leaving 15 bases between them. The CDR3 is 11 residues long. The chain's CDR3 is CSAARGSQQYF. The CDR3 DNA is TGCAGTGCTGCCAGGGGTTCCCAACAGTACTTC.

The chain uses TRBV30 and TRBJ2-2; no firm D call. Per germline, CDR1 GTSNPN and CDR2 SVGIG (reference sequence). V gave up 3 bases and J gave up 4 bases, with 12 bases separating them. This CDR3 has 14 amino acids. The DNA of the CDR3 is TGTGCCTGGAGGGGCCTCCGGAGCACCGGGGAGCTGTTTTTT. Translated: CAWRGLRSTGELFF.

This sequence joins TRBV19 and TRBJ1-2; TRBD1 matches at 7 bases. Germline CDR1 is LNHDA and CDR2 is SQIVND (reference sequence). With 5 bases clipped from V and 2 bases from J, the junction kept 2 bases outside the gene matches. This CDR3 spans 13 amino acids. CDR3 region: CASSQQGNYGYTF. The CDR3 coding sequence is TGTGCCAGTAGTCAACAGGGGAACTATGGCTACACCTTC.

The rearrangement joins TRBV18 to TRBJ2-3, with 9 bases that match TRBD1. Per germline, CDR1 KGHSH and CDR2 LQKENI. The CDR3 runs to 19 residues. The trim removed 0 bases at V and 0 bases at J, leaving 10 bases unmatched. The CDR3 DNA sequence: TGTGCCAGCTCACCACCTAAGACCGGGACAGGGTGGAGCACAGATACGCAGTATTTT. Protein sequence: CASSPPKTGTGWSTDTQYF.